This T cell receptor beta chain comes out of a study of control samples from healthy donors and cancer patients. The protocol was immunoSEQ multiplex PCR, while the TCRdb copy is restricted to in-frame clones and leaves out a portion. This table holds tens of thousands of clones, around 93% found once. The germline CDR1 and CDR2 sequences are MNHEY and SMNVEV (reference sequence). The length of the CDR3 is 13 residues. V dropped 3 bases and J dropped 0 bases, with 5 bases sitting between them. This chain links TRBV27 with TRBJ1-1, with unresolved D. The receptor was isolated from a woman between 40 and 50 years old with head and neck cancer. Material: PBMCs. CDR3 bases: TGTGCCAGCAGTTTTCGGATGAACACTGAAGCTTTCTTT. This codes for CASSFRMNTEAFF.